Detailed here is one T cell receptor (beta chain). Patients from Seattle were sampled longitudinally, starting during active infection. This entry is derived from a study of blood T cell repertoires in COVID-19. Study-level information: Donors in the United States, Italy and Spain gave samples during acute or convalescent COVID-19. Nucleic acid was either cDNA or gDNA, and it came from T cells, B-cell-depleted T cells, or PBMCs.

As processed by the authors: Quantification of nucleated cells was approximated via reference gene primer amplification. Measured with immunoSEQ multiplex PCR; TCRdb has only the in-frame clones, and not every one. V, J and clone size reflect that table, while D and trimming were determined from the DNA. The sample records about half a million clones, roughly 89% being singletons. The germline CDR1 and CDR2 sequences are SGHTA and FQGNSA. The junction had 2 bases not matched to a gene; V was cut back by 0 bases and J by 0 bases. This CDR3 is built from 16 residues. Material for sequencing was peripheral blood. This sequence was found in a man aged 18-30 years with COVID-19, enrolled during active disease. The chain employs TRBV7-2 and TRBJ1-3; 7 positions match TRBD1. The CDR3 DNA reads TGTGCCAGCAGCTTAGCGCAGGGGGACTCTGGAAACACCATATATTTT. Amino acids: CASSLAQGDSGNTIYF. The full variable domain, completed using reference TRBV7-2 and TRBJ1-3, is GAGVSQSPSNKVTEKGKDVELRCDPISGHTALYWYRQSLGQGLEFLIYFQGNSAPDKSGLPSDRFSAERTGGSVSTLTIQRTQQEDSAVYLCASSLAQGDSGNTIYFGEGSWLTVV.